This entry lists 26 T cell receptor beta chains sequenced from one sample in a study of T cell responses to AZD1222 COVID-19 vaccine. Data came from immunoSEQ multiplex PCR; TCRdb stores just in-frame clones and leaves some out. The table lists tens of thousands of clones, 70% to 85% of them singletons. This sample comprised peripheral blood, obtained on day 0 of AZD1222 vaccination. The receptors shown here come from an adult in good health.

This clone was detected a few times. The chain carries TRBV28 and TRBJ2-5, with D hard to call. CDR3 length: 12 residues. V gave up 6 bases and J gave up 0 bases, with 5 bases separating them. Germline V lookup: CDR1 MDHEN, CDR2 SYDVKM. The CDR3 sequence: CASSWDQETQYF. The CDR3 DNA reads as TGTGCCAGCAGCTGGGACCAAGAGACCCAGTACTTC. The entire variable domain, with the rest obtained from reference TRBV28 and TRBJ2-5, is as follows: DVKVTQSSRYLVKRTGEKVFLECVQDMDHENMFWYRQDPGLGLRLIYFSYDVKMKEKGDIPEGYSVSREKKERFSLILESASTNQTSMYLCASSWDQETQYFGPGTRLLVL.

This chain connects TRBV15 to TRBJ1-5; 12 bases match TRBD1. J lost 6 bases, V lost 1 base, and 1 base had no gene match. The CDR3 has 15 residues. Germline loops: CDR1 LNHNV, CDR2 YYDKDF (reference sequence). This chain's CDR3 is CATSRGDRGLQPQHF. For the CDR3, the DNA is TGTGCCACCAGCAGAGGGGACAGGGGGCTTCAGCCCCAGCATTTT.

The chain employs TRBV6-2 or TRBV6-3 and TRBJ2-2; TRBD2 is a possible D gene (6 bases). Trimming pared 0 bases from V and 2 bases from J, leaving 10 bases between. Germline lookup yields CDR1 MNHEY and CDR2 SVGEGT. The length of the CDR3 is 16 residues. The CDR3 DNA sequence: TGTGCCAGCAGTTACTCGAGGCGGGGAAACACCGGGGAGCTGTTTTTT. Residues: CASSYSRRGNTGELFF.

V and J are TRBV5-1 and TRBJ1-1; D call uncertain. Germline CDR1 reads SGHRS; CDR2 reads YFSETQ. Trimming took off 4 bases at V and 1 base at J, with 11 bases between the two ends. The CDR3 covers 14 residues. Here the CDR3 reads CASSPDGGNTEAFF. The CDR3 coding sequence is TGCGCCAGCAGCCCGGACGGTGGGAACACTGAAGCTTTCTTT.

This chain uses TRBV19 with TRBJ1-5, with D tentatively TRBD1 (5 bases). Trimming removed 3 bases from V and 1 base from J, with 19 bases in between. The CDR3 spans 18 residues. The germline V gene has CDR1 LNHDA and CDR2 SQIVND (reference sequence). Here the CDR3 DNA reads TGTGCCAGTAGTATGGGAGCCCCTGGGGGAAGGAGCAATCAGCCCCAGCATTTT. Protein sequence: CASSMGAPGGRSNQPQHF.

The gene calls are TRBV28 and TRBJ2-7, with a tentative D call TRBD1 (6 bases). Germline V gives CDR1 MDHEN, CDR2 SYDVKM. The V end was cut by 3 bases, the J end by 2 bases, with 14 bases between. The CDR3 has 15 residues. The CDR3 here is CASSFGGAGTYEQYF. CDR3 sequence (DNA): TGTGCCAGCAGTTTTGGGGGCGCTGGAACCTACGAGCAGTACTTC. The full variable domain, with the rest looked up from reference TRBV28 and TRBJ2-7, is DVKVTQSSRYLVKRTGEKVFLECVQDMDHENMFWYRQDPGLGLRLIYFSYDVKMKEKGDIPEGYSVSREKKERFSLILESASTNQTSMYLCASSFGGAGTYEQYFGPGTRLTVT.

The chain combines TRBV30 with TRBJ1-5, with 8 nucleotides matching TRBD1. Germline V gene sequence: CDR1 GTSNPN, CDR2 SVGIG (reference sequence). Trimming took 2 bases from V and 6 from J; bases not matched to a gene: 6. CDR3 size: 14 residues. CDR3 sequence: CAWSPRQGRQPQHF. The CDR3 DNA is TGTGCCTGGAGTCCAAGACAGGGGCGTCAGCCCCAGCATTTT.

The V gene is TRBV6-6, the J gene TRBJ1-6, with D possibly being TRBD1 (5 bases). The CDR3 runs to 15 residues. Germline CDR1 MNHNY, CDR2 SVGAGI (reference sequence). Trimming cost V 0 bases and J 10 bases, with 13 bases left between them. CDR3 loop: CASSYSRTLQSPLHF. In DNA form, the CDR3 reads TGTGCCAGCAGTTACTCTCGGACATTACAATCACCCCTCCACTTT.

This clone was found a few times. The rearrangement links TRBV5-6 to TRBJ1-2; D ambiguous. The CDR3 length is 16 residues. Trimming left V 5 bases short and J 4 bases short, with 21 bases between. Germline lookup yields CDR1 SGHDT and CDR2 YYEEEE. The CDR3 DNA reads TGTGCCAGCAGAGCCCTTCCAAGCGGGAGAACCTATGGCTACACCTTC. This codes for CASRALPSGRTYGYTF.

This clone has a handful of counts. The V call is TRBV7-8, the J call TRBJ2-5; D uncertain. The CDR3 loop spans 14 amino acids. Germline CDR1 is SGHVS and CDR2 is FQNEAQ. V was cut by 4 bases and J by 1 base, with 10 bases left in between. The CDR3 DNA reads as TGTGCCAGCAGCTCTTTTGGAAGCCAAGAGACCCAGTACTTC. Translated: CASSSFGSQETQYF.

The chain links TRBV29-1 to TRBJ1-2, with D perhaps matching TRBD1 (5 bases). The CDR3 has 12 amino acids. Trimming took off 8 bases at V and 4 bases at J, with 14 bases between the two ends. Germline CDR1 reads SQVTM; CDR2 reads ANQGSEA. CDR3 residues: CSSLGLGYGYTF. The CDR3 DNA sequence: TGCAGCTCCTTGGGACTGGGCTATGGCTACACCTTC.

V gene TRBV30 combines with J gene TRBJ1-3; D is unresolved. V was cut by 1 base and J by 3 bases, with 7 bases left in between. Germline V gene data show CDR1 as GTSNPN and CDR2 as SVGIG (reference sequence). This CDR3 contains 13 residues. The CDR3 here is CAWSGGGGNTIYF. In DNA form, the CDR3 reads TGTGCCTGGAGTGGGGGAGGTGGAAACACCATATATTTT.

In its sample, this clone was seen a few times. This sequence joins TRBV5-4 and TRBJ1-2; 8 bases align to TRBD1. Unmatched junction bases numbered 10, after V lost 4 bases and J lost 5 bases. The CDR3 spans 15 residues. Germline V gene data show CDR1 as SGHNT and CDR2 as YYREEE (reference sequence). CDR3 coding DNA: TGTGCCAGCAGCAGCTGGACAGGGTCTATGTATGGCTACACCTTC. Its translation is CASSSWTGSMYGYTF. The variable domain in full, completed from reference TRBV5-4 and TRBJ1-2, reads ETGVTQSPTHLIKTRGQQVTLRCSSQSGHNTVSWYQQALGQGPQFIFQYYREEENGRGNFPPRFSGLQFPNYSSELNVNALELDDSALYLCASSSWTGSMYGYTFGSGTRLTVV.

This clone came up a few times. This chain connects TRBV6-4 to TRBJ1-2; TRBD1 aligns across 8 bases. The CDR3 is 14 amino acids. V lost 5 bases to trimming and J lost 4 bases; unmatched junction nucleotides: 6. Germline-derived CDR1 and CDR2 are MRHNA and SNTAGT. DNA for the CDR3: TGTGCCAGCAGTCCCGGACAGGGAACCTATGGCTACACCTTC. This sequence encodes CASSPGQGTYGYTF.

The chain recombines TRBV28 with TRBJ2-7; 8 bases are a match to TRBD2. Germline assignment: CDR1 MDHEN and CDR2 SYDVKM. Trimming removed 4 bases from V and 0 bases from J; junction bases left unmatched: 2. The CDR3 extends over 14 amino acids. This CDR3 reads CASSSGGSSYEQYF. CDR3 coding DNA: TGTGCCAGCAGTTCGGGGGGGAGCTCCTACGAGCAGTACTTC.

The rearrangement uses TRBV7-8 and TRBJ2-7; TRBD2 agrees at 11 bases. Germline loops: CDR1 SGHVS, CDR2 FQNEAQ. The CDR3 is 15 residues long. The ends lost 1 base at V and 2 bases at J; junction bases unmatched: 1. CDR3: CASSLVLAGAYEQYV. CDR3 sequence (DNA): TGTGCCAGCAGCTTAGTACTAGCGGGAGCCTACGAGCAGTACGTC.

The chain links TRBV29-1 to TRBJ1-3, with TRBD1 matching 7 bases. V was pared by 5 bases and J by 4 bases, with 2 bases of the junction left unmatched. CDR1 is SQVTM and CDR2 is ANQGSEA in the germline V gene. The CDR3 has 12 amino acids. Written as DNA, the CDR3 is TGCAGCGTTTTACAGGGGGGAAACACCATATATTTT. Translating it yields CSVLQGGNTIYF.

In its sample, this clone was seen once. This chain joins TRBV6-5 and TRBJ1-2, with 8 positions matching TRBD1. The V gene end was trimmed by 4 bases and the J gene end by 2 bases; junction bases not matched to a gene: 3. From germline, CDR1 is MNHEY and CDR2 SVGAGI. The CDR3 extends over 14 amino acids. This chain's CDR3 is CASSSRQGNYGYTF. Written as DNA, the CDR3 is TGTGCCAGCAGTTCTAGACAGGGGAACTATGGCTACACCTTC.

The chain couples TRBV7-6 to TRBJ2-3; D is possibly TRBD2 (6 bases). The CDR3 length is 16 residues. CDR1 is SGHVS, CDR2 FNYEAQ, per germline. The V gene lost 5 bases and the J gene lost 5 bases, with 20 bases spanning the gap. Here the CDR3 reads CASSGGIGPEGDTQYF. DNA of the CDR3: TGTGCCAGCAGCGGGGGGATCGGTCCAGAGGGAGATACGCAGTATTTT.

This rearrangement joins TRBV6-5 to TRBJ1-3, with 8 bases identical to TRBD1. Per the germline V gene, CDR1 is MNHEY and CDR2 is SVGAGI. The CDR3 loop spans 15 amino acids. Losses at the gene ends were 3 bases for V and 4 bases for J; bases not matched to a gene: 5. The CDR3 loop is CASSYNGQGGNTIYF. CDR3 nucleotides: TGTGCCAGCAGTTATAATGGACAGGGAGGAAACACCATATATTTT.

The J gene is TRBJ2-1, the V gene TRBV5-1, with D possibly matching TRBD2 (5 bases). Per the germline V gene, CDR1 is SGHRS and CDR2 is YFSETQ. The CDR3 length is 17 residues. Trimming stripped 1 base from V and 0 bases from J, with 14 bases between. The CDR3 nucleotides are TGCGCCAGCAGCTTGAACGGGGAGCGGCCCTCCTACAATGAGCAGTTCTTC. Its protein product is CASSLNGERPSYNEQFF. Filled out from reference TRBV5-1 and TRBJ2-1, the complete variable domain reads KAGVTQTPRYLIKTRGQQVTLSCSPISGHRSVSWYQQTPGQGLQFLFEYFSETQRNKGNFPGRFSGRQFSNSRSEMNVSTLELGDSALYLCASSLNGERPSYNEQFFGPGTRLTVL.

V gene TRBV7-9 combines with J gene TRBJ2-3; the D gene could be TRBD1 or TRBD2 (5 bases each). The CDR3 spans 16 residues. In germline, CDR1 is SEHNR, CDR2 FQNEAQ (reference sequence). V lost 5 bases to trimming and J lost 0 bases, with 15 bases between them. The CDR3 here is CASSPGTHLSTDTQYF. In DNA, the CDR3 is TGTGCCAGCAGCCCCGGGACCCACCTGAGCACAGATACGCAGTATTTT.

The chain has TRBV18 and TRBJ2-3; D is uncertain. Deletions cut 2 bases from V and 3 bases from J, with 9 bases between. Germline-derived CDR1 and CDR2 are KGHSH and LQKENI. CDR3 length: 14 amino acids. The CDR3 is CASSPTTATDTQYF. The CDR3 DNA reads as TGTGCCAGCTCACCAACGACTGCAACAGATACGCAGTATTTT.

The chain recombines TRBV28 with TRBJ1-4; no clear D. The CDR3 spans 12 residues. The germline V gene encodes CDR1 MDHEN and CDR2 SYDVKM. V was clipped by 8 bases and J by 7 bases, with 11 bases between them. This CDR3 is CASSNDREKLFF. CDR3 DNA sequence: TGTGCCAGCTCGAACGATCGTGAAAAACTGTTTTTT. The whole variable domain, remainder taken from reference TRBV28 and TRBJ1-4, is DVKVTQSSRYLVKRTGEKVFLECVQDMDHENMFWYRQDPGLGLRLIYFSYDVKMKEKGDIPEGYSVSREKKERFSLILESASTNQTSMYLCASSNDREKLFFGSGTQLSVL.

The chain has TRBV7-6 and TRBJ2-3, with 7 positions matching TRBD2. Germline CDR1 reads SGHVS; CDR2 reads FNYEAQ. The ends lost 5 bases at V and 10 bases at J; junction bases unmatched: 9. The length of the CDR3 is 13 residues. CDR3 loop: CASSPGDSGSQYF. The CDR3 DNA is TGTGCCAGCAGCCCTGGGGATAGCGGGTCGCAGTATTTT. The variable domain in full, with the rest retrieved from reference TRBV7-6 and TRBJ2-3, is GAGVSQSPRYKVTKRGQDVALRCDPISGHVSLYWYRQALGQGPEFLTYFNYEAQQDKSGLPNDRFSAERPEGSISTLTIQRTEQRDSAMYRCASSPGDSGSQYFGPGTRLTVL.

The V and J genes are TRBV6-5 and TRBJ1-6, with D unresolved. V dropped 0 bases and J dropped 13 bases, with 13 bases sitting between them. This CDR3 comprises 14 residues. Germline-derived CDR1 and CDR2 are MNHEY and SVGAGI. CDR3: CASSYSTPPLPLHF. The CDR3, as DNA: TGTGCCAGCAGTTACTCGACACCCCCACTTCCCCTCCACTTT.